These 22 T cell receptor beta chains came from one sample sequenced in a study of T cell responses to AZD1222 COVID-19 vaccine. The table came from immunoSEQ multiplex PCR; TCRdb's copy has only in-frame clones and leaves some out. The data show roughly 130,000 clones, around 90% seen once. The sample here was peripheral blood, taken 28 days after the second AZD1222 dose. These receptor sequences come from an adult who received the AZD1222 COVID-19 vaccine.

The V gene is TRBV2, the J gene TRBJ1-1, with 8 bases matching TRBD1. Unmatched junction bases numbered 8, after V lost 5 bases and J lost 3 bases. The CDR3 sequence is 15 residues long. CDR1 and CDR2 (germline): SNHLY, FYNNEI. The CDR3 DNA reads TGTGCCAGCAGTAATGTTGGACAGGGTGACACTGAAGCTTTCTTT. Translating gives CASSNVGQGDTEAFF.

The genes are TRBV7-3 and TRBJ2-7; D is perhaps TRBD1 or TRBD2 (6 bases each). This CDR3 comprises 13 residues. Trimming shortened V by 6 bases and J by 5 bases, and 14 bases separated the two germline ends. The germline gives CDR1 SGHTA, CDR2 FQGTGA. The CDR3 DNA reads TGTGCCAGCAGTCTCGGGGGCGGGGACGAGCAGTACTTC. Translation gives CASSLGGGDEQYF.

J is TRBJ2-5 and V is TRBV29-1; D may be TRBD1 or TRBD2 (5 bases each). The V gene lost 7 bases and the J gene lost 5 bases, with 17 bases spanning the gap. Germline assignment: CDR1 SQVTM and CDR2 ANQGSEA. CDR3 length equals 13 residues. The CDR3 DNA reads TGCAGCGGTGTCCCCGGGGCTACTGAGACCCAGTACTTC. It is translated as CSGVPGATETQYF.

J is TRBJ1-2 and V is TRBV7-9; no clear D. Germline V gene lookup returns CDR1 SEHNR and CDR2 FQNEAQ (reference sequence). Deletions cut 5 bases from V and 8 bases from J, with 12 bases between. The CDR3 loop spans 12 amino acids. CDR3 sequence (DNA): TGTGCCAGCAGCCCGTCCTCCTGGGGCTACACCTTC. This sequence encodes CASSPSSWGYTF.

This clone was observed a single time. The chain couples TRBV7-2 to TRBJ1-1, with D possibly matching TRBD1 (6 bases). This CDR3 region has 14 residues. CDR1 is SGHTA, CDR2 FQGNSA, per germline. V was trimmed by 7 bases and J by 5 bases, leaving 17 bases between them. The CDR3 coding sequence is TGTGCCAGCACCCCCGGGAGGGGGGGGACTGAAGCTTTCTTT. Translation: CASTPGRGGTEAFF.

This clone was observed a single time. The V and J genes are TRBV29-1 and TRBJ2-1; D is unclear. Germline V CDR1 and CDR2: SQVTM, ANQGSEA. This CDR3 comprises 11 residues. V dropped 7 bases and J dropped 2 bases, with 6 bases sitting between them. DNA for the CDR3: TGCAGCGCCCTGGCCTACAATGAGCAGTTCTTC. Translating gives CSALAYNEQFF.

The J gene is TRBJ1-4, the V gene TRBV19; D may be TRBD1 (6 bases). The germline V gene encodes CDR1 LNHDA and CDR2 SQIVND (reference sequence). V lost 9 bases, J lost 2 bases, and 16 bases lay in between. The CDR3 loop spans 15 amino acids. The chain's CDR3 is CASHDRRGTNEKLFF. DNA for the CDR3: TGTGCCAGCCACGACAGGAGGGGGACTAATGAAAAACTGTTTTTT.

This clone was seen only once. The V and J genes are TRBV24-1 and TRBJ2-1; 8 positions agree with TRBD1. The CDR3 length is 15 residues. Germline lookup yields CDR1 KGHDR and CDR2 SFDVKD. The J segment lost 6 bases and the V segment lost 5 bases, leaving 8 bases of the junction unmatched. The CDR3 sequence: CATSVAGTGANEQFF. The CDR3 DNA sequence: TGTGCCACCAGTGTCGCCGGGACAGGAGCCAATGAGCAGTTCTTC.

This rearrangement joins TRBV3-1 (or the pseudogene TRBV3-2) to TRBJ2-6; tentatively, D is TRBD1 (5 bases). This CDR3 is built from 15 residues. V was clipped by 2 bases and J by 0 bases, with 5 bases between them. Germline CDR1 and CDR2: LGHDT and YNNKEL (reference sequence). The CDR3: CASSQQGSGANVLTF. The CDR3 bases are TGTGCCAGCAGCCAACAGGGCTCTGGGGCCAACGTCCTGACTTTC.

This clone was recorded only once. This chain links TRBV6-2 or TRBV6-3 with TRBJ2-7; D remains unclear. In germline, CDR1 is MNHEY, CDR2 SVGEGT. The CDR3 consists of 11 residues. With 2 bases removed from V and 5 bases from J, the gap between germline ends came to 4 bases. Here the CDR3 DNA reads TGTGCCAGCAGTTACCAGAACGAGCAGTACTTC. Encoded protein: CASSYQNEQYF.

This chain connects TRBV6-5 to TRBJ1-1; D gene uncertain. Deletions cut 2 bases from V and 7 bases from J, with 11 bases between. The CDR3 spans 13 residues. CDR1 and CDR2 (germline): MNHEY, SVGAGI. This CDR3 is CASSYTLSGEAFF. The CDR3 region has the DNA TGTGCCAGCAGTTACACACTTTCCGGTGAAGCTTTCTTT.

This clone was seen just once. CDR3 sequence: CASSPQTGFTEAFF. CDR3 DNA: TGTGCCAGCTCACCTCAGACAGGGTTTACTGAAGCTTTCTTT. The chain employs TRBV18 and TRBJ1-1, with 7 bases identical to TRBD1. This CDR3 region has 14 residues. The trim removed 3 bases at V and 5 bases at J, leaving 6 bases unmatched. Germline CDR1 KGHSH, CDR2 LQKENI.

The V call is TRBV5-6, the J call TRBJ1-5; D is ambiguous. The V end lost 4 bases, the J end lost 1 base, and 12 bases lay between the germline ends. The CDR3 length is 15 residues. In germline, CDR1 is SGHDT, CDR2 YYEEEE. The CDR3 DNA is TGTGCCAGCAGCCCAGGACCACGGAGCAATCAGCCCCAGCATTTT. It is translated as CASSPGPRSNQPQHF.

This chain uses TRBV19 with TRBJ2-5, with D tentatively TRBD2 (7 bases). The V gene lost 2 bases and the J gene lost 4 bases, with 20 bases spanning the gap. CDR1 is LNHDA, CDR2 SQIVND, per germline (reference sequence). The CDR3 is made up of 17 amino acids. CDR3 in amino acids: CASSIRGLAVTLETQYF. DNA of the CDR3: TGTGCCAGTAGTATACGGGGGCTAGCGGTGACCCTAGAGACCCAGTACTTC.

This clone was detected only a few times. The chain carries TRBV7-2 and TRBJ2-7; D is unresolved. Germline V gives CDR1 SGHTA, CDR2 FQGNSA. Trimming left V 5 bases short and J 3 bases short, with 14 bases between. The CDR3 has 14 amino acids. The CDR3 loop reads CASSPRAVGYEQYF. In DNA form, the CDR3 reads TGTGCCAGCAGCCCCCGGGCTGTGGGCTACGAGCAGTACTTC.

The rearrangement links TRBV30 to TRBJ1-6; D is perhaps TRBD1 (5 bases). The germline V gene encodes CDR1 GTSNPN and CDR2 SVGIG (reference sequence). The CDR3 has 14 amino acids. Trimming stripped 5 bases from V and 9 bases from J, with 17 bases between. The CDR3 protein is CAWDPQGTGSPLHF. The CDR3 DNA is TGTGCCTGGGACCCCCAGGGTACTGGTTCACCCCTCCACTTT.

Here the CDR3 DNA reads TGTGCCAGCAGTGAAGGATTAACGCAGCCCCAGCATTTT. Translation: CASSEGLTQPQHF. The chain joins TRBV6-1 to TRBJ1-5; D gene uncertain. The V gene lost 1 base and the J gene lost 7 bases, with 8 bases spanning the gap. The CDR3 is made up of 13 amino acids. The germline CDR1 and CDR2 sequences are MNHNS and SASEGT.

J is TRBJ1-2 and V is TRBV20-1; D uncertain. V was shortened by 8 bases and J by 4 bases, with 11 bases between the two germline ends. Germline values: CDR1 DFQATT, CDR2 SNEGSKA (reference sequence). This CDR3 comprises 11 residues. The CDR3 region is CSTLEAYGYTF. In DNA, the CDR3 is TGCAGTACACTAGAGGCCTATGGCTACACCTTC.

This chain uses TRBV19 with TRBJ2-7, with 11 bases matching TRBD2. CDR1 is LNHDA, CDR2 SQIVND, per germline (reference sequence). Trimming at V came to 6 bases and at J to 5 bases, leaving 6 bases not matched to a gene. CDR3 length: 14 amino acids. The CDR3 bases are TGTGCCAGTAGCCGACTAGCGGGACTTGACGAGCAGTACTTC. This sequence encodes CASSRLAGLDEQYF.

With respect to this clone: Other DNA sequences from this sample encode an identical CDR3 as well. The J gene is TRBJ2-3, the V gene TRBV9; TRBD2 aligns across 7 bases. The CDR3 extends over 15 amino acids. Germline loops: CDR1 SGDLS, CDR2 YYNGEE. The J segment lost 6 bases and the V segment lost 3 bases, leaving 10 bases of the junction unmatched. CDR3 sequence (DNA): TGTGCCAGCAGCGCCGGACTAGGAGTGGGGGATACGCAGTATTTT. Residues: CASSAGLGVGDTQYF. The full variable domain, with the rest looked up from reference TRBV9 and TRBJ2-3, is DSGVTQTPKHLITATGQRVTLRCSPRSGDLSVYWYQQSLDQGLQFLIQYYNGEERAKGNILERFSAQQFPDLHSELNLSSLELGDSALYFCASSAGLGVGDTQYFGPGTRLTVL.

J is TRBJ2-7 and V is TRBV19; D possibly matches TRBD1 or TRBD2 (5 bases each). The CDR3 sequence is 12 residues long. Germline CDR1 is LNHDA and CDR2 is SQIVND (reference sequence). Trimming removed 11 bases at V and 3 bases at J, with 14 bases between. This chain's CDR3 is CACGDGNYEQYF. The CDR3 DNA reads TGTGCCTGTGGGGACGGGAACTACGAGCAGTACTTC. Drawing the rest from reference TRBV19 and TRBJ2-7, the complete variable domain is DGGITQSPKYLFRKEGQNVTLSCEQNLNHDAMYWYRQDPGQGLRLIYYSQIVNDFQKGDIAEGYSVSREKKESFPLTVTSAQKNPTAFYLCACGDGNYEQYFGPGTRLTVT.

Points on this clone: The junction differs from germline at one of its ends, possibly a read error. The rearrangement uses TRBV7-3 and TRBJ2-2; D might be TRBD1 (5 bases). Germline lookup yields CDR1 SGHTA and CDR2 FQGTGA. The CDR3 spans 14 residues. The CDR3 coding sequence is TGTGCCAGCAGCATAACAGGGAACACCGGGGAGCTGTTTTTT. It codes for CASSITGNTGELFF.